This note documents a single T cell receptor (beta chain) sequence. The data belong to a study of control samples from healthy donors and cancer patients. The germline V and J ends were trimmed by 4 bases and 4 bases, with 12 bases remaining between them. The CDR3 consists of 14 residues. Germline V gene sequence: CDR1 MNHEY, CDR2 SVGAGI. Data came from immunoSEQ multiplex PCR; TCRdb stores just in-frame clones and leaves some out. The repertoire holds about 140,000 clones, approximately 91% seen once, with roughly 8.7% in the top ten. Sample: blood. The source of this sequence is a woman aged 30 to 39 in good health. The chain couples TRBV6-5 to TRBJ2-3; D is unresolved. The CDR3 nucleotides are TGTGCCAGCAGTTCCGATCCGGTCCCAGATACGCAGTATTTT. This gives the protein CASSSDPVPDTQYF.